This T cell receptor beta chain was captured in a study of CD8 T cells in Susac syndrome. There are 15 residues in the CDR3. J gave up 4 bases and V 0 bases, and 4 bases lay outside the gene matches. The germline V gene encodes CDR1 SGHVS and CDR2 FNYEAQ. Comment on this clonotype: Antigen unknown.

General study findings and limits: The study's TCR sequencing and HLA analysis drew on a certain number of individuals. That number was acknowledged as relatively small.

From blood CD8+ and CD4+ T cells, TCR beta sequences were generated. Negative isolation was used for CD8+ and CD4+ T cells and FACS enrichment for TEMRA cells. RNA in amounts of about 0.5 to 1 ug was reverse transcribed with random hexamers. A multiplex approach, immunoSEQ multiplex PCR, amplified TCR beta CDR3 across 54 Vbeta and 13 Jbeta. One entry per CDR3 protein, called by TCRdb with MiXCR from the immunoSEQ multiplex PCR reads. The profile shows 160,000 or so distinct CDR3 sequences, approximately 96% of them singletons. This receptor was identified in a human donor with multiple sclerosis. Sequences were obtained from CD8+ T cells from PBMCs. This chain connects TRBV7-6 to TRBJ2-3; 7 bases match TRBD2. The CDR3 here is CASSLARGSADTQYF. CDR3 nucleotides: TGTGCCAGCAGCTTAGCTCGCGGGAGTGCAGATACGCAGTATTTT.